Presented here are 25 T cell receptor beta chains from one specimen sequenced in a study of T cells in Graves' hyperthyroidism and ophthalmopathy. There were TCR beta CDR3 regions amplified from RNA transcripts. The study used the HTBI primer set for a first-round RT-PCR of the TCR CDR3. TCRdb analysed the multiplex PCR reads with MiXCR anew, one entry per CDR3 protein. This table has around 560,000 distinct CDR3 sequences, over 15% appearing once. What was sequenced was blood. These receptors were taken from a woman between 18 and 29 years old with Graves' hyperthyroidism.

This clonotype was found a few times. The chain joins TRBV2 to TRBJ1-6; D not resolved. From germline, CDR1 is SNHLY and CDR2 FYNNEI. The CDR3 contains 16 residues. The V end lost 7 bases, the J end lost 6 bases, and 19 bases lay between the germline ends. The CDR3 loop is CASKEASLFFNSPLHF. Here the CDR3 DNA reads TGTGCCAGCAAGGAAGCCAGCCTCTTCTTTAATTCACCCCTCCACTTT.

Of note for this clonotype: A read error is possible here, since a much larger clone lies one base away. The chain couples TRBV20-1 to TRBJ2-7; 13 bases align to TRBD2. The V gene's germline CDR1 is DFQATT and CDR2 SNEGSKA (reference sequence). There are 16 residues in the CDR3. CDR3 sequence: CSASASGLAGSYEPYF. The CDR3 bases are TGCAGTGCTAGCGCCTCGGGACTAGCGGGGTCCTACGAGCCGTACTTC.

V usage is TRBV7-9 and J usage is TRBJ2-7; D not resolved. CDR3 length: 15 residues. The V gene lost 6 bases and the J gene lost 4 bases, with 19 bases spanning the gap. Per germline, CDR1 SEHNR and CDR2 FQNEAQ (reference sequence). The CDR3 sequence is CASRIVGQPYYEQYF. Written as DNA, the CDR3 is TGTGCCAGCAGAATAGTCGGCCAGCCGTATTACGAGCAGTACTTC.

This clonotype was observed a handful of times. The chain employs TRBV7-2 and TRBJ2-5; D remains unclear. The length of the CDR3 is 12 residues. Germline V CDR1 and CDR2: SGHTA, FQGNSA. Trimming pared 5 bases from V and 13 bases from J, leaving 17 bases between. The CDR3 reads CASSQGLSPWYF. CDR3 in DNA: TGTGCCAGCAGCCAAGGCCTATCTCCATGGTACTTC. The variable domain in full, completed from reference TRBV7-2 and TRBJ2-5, reads GAGVSQSPSNKVTEKGKDVELRCDPISGHTALYWYRQSLGQGLEFLIYFQGNSAPDKSGLPSDRFSAERTGGSVSTLTIQRTQQEDSAVYLCASSQGLSPWYFGPGTRLLVL.

The rearrangement uses TRBV25-1 and TRBJ2-1; D may be TRBD1 (5 bases). Germline CDR1 and CDR2: MGHDK and SYGVNS. The CDR3 has 15 amino acids. The V end lost 3 bases, the J end lost 8 bases, and 17 bases lay between the germline ends. The CDR3 loop reads CASSDLRQLWDEQFF. CDR3 in DNA: TGTGCCAGCAGTGACCTTCGACAGCTCTGGGATGAGCAGTTCTTC. The variable domain in full, with the rest retrieved from reference TRBV25-1 and TRBJ2-1, is EADIYQTPRYLVIGTGKKITLECSQTMGHDKMYWYQQDPGMELHLIHYSYGVNSTEKGDLSSESTVSRIRTEHFPLTLESARPSHTSQYLCASSDLRQLWDEQFFGPGTRLTVL.

The chain recombines TRBV7-9 with TRBJ1-2; D is possibly TRBD1 (5 bases). V lost 5 bases and J lost 12, with 13 bases in between. The germline CDR1 and CDR2 sequences are SEHNR and FQNEAQ (reference sequence). The CDR3 is 11 amino acids. DNA of the CDR3: TGTGCCAGCAGCCCAGGACGGGGGGACACCTTC. Translation: CASSPGRGDTF. Drawing the rest from reference TRBV7-9 and TRBJ1-2, the complete variable domain is DTGVSQNPRHKITKRGQNVTFRCDPISEHNRLYWYRQTLGQGPEFLTYFQNEAQLEKSRLLSDRFSAERPKGSFSTLEIQRTEQGDSAMYLCASSPGRGDTFGSGTRLTVV.

Ten or more counts support this clonotype. V usage is TRBV29-1 and J usage is TRBJ1-4; tentative D call: TRBD1 (5 bases). CDR1 and CDR2 from the germline V gene are SQVTM and ANQGSEA. V was trimmed by 3 bases and J by 4 bases, leaving 18 bases between them. The CDR3 contains 16 residues. Written as DNA, the CDR3 is TGCAGCGTTGAGGGGCTCGGGGACTCCGATAATGAAAAACTGTTTTTT. Its protein is CSVEGLGDSDNEKLFF.

V gene TRBV10-3 combines with J gene TRBJ1-1, with D possibly matching TRBD1 (5 bases). The CDR3 extends over 14 amino acids. The germline CDR1 and CDR2 sequences are ENHRY and SYGVKD. V shed 3 bases and J shed 0 bases, with 8 bases lying between them. The CDR3 sequence is CAISDRAMNTEAFF. DNA for the CDR3: TGTGCCATCAGTGACAGGGCCATGAACACTGAAGCTTTCTTT.

This chain connects TRBV7-9 to TRBJ1-3; TRBD1 agrees at 7 bases. This CDR3 region has 15 residues. Unmatched junction bases numbered 3, after V lost 4 bases and J lost 0 bases. CDR1 SEHNR and CDR2 FQNEAQ come from the germline V gene (reference sequence). CDR3 protein: CASSSGTDSGNTIYF. Written as DNA, the CDR3 is TGTGCCAGCAGCTCCGGGACAGACTCTGGAAACACCATATATTTT.

The chain is built from TRBV4-2 and TRBJ2-7, with a weak D call TRBD1 (5 bases). Per germline, CDR1 LGHNA and CDR2 YNFKEQ. There are 15 residues in the CDR3. V was shortened by 1 base and J by 5 bases, with 15 bases between the two germline ends. For the CDR3, the DNA is TGTGCCAGCAGCCAAGTTTTGGGGCCTACCCACGAGCAGTACTTC. Translating it yields CASSQVLGPTHEQYF.

This clonotype occurred a few times. V and J are TRBV12-3 or TRBV12-4 and TRBJ2-1; weak D call: TRBD2 (7 bases). The V end lost 7 bases, the J end lost 2 bases, and 18 bases lay between the germline ends. The length of the CDR3 is 16 residues. The CDR3 sequence: CASTPVGRGPYNEQFF. CDR3 bases: TGTGCCAGCACCCCCGTGGGGCGGGGGCCCTACAATGAGCAGTTCTTC.

This clonotype was found many times. V usage is TRBV2 and J usage is TRBJ2-5, with D tentatively TRBD1 or TRBD2 (6 bases each). V shed 7 bases and J shed 9 bases, with 24 bases lying between them. This CDR3 spans 15 amino acids. CDR1 SNHLY and CDR2 FYNNEI come from the germline V gene. The CDR3 here is CASMGVPRGQSSQYF. Written as DNA, the CDR3 is TGTGCCAGCATGGGAGTCCCCCGGGGGCAAAGTTCCCAGTACTTC.

This clonotype was seen ten or more times. The V and J genes are TRBV3-1 and TRBJ2-6; 11 positions agree with TRBD2. CDR3 length: 17 residues. The V segment lost 3 bases and the J segment 2 bases; nucleotides outside the gene matches: 3. CDR1 is LGHDT and CDR2 is YNNKEL in the germline V gene (reference sequence). The CDR3 sequence is CASSHSGRATGANVLTF. The DNA of the CDR3 is TGTGCCAGCAGCCATAGCGGGAGGGCCACTGGGGCCAACGTCCTGACTTTC.

This clonotype was picked up many times. The V call is TRBV3-1, the J call TRBJ2-7, with 11 positions matching TRBD2. The CDR3 spans 16 residues. The junction had 4 bases not matched to a gene; V was cut back by 0 bases and J by 3 bases. CDR1 is LGHDT and CDR2 is YNNKEL in the germline V gene (reference sequence). The CDR3 sequence is CASSQELGLAVYEQYF. DNA for the CDR3: TGTGCCAGCAGCCAAGAACTGGGACTAGCGGTCTACGAGCAGTACTTC.

The table lists this clonotype with many counts. V is TRBV9 and J is TRBJ2-3; 13 bases agree with TRBD2. The CDR3 covers 18 residues. Germline trimming cut 3 bases from V and 2 bases from J; bases unmatched to any gene: 9. Germline assignment: CDR1 SGDLS and CDR2 YYNGEE. The CDR3 DNA reads TGTGCCAGCAGCGGTCAGACTAGCGGGGGGACCTACACAGATACGCAGTATTTT. The encoded protein is CASSGQTSGGTYTDTQYF.

The table lists this clonotype with many counts. The chain is built from TRBV5-5 and TRBJ1-1; no definite D call. There are 11 residues in the CDR3. V was trimmed by 7 bases and J by 5 bases, leaving 9 bases between them. The germline CDR1 and CDR2 sequences are SGHKS and YYEKEE (reference sequence). CDR3 DNA: TGTGCCAGCGACATGGGTACTGAAGCTTTCTTT. It encodes CASDMGTEAFF.

In its sample, this clonotype was seen a few times. The chain couples TRBV20-1 to TRBJ1-4; possible D gene TRBD1, 6 bases. From germline, CDR1 is DFQATT and CDR2 SNEGSKA (reference sequence). This CDR3 has 14 amino acids. Between the trimmed V and J ends, which lost 0 bases and 7 bases, there was a span of 12 bases. The CDR3 is CSARETGYSEKLFF. The CDR3 region has the DNA TGCAGTGCTAGAGAAACAGGGTATAGTGAAAAACTGTTTTTT.

This clonotype was recorded at least ten times. The J gene is TRBJ2-3, the V gene TRBV20-1; TRBD2 agrees at 12 bases. Germline trimming cut 3 bases from V and 0 bases from J; bases unmatched to any gene: 7. CDR3 length: 17 residues. The germline V gene encodes CDR1 DFQATT and CDR2 SNEGSKA (reference sequence). In nucleotides, the CDR3 is TGCAGTGCTAGTTCCCTAGCGGGGGGGCGTAGCACAGATACGCAGTATTTT. Its protein is CSASSLAGGRSTDTQYF.

The chain combines TRBV10-3 with TRBJ2-3; the match to TRBD2 covers 12 bases. V was clipped by 3 bases and J by 3 bases; unmatched bases: 4. The germline V gene encodes CDR1 ENHRY and CDR2 SYGVKD. This CDR3 has 16 amino acids. CDR3: CAISELAGGGTDTQYF. CDR3 DNA: TGTGCCATCAGTGAACTAGCGGGGGGAGGAACAGATACGCAGTATTTT.

Ten or more counts support this clonotype. The chain has TRBV2 and TRBJ2-7; perhaps TRBD2 as D (6 bases). The V gene lost 1 base and the J gene lost 7 bases, with 14 bases spanning the gap. Germline CDR1 and CDR2: SNHLY and FYNNEI. The length of the CDR3 is 14 residues. The CDR3 nucleotides are TGTGCCAGCAGTGAAGGGAGGGGTACGCGTGAGCAGTACTTC. Amino acids: CASSEGRGTREQYF.

The sample holds a few counts of this clonotype. The CDR3 reads CASSILPTGIQPQHF. The DNA of the CDR3 is TGTGCCAGTAGTATACTGCCGACAGGGATTCAGCCCCAGCATTTT. The chain joins TRBV19 to TRBJ1-5; 7 bases agree with TRBD1. Trimming at V came to 2 bases and at J to 6 bases, leaving 7 bases not matched to a gene. CDR1 LNHDA and CDR2 SQIVND come from the germline V gene (reference sequence). This CDR3 contains 15 residues.

This clonotype was observed a handful of times. The chain recombines TRBV28 with TRBJ2-7; D is perhaps TRBD1 (5 bases). From germline, CDR1 is MDHEN and CDR2 SYDVKM. This CDR3 has 13 residues. The V end was cut by 3 bases, the J end by 6 bases, with 12 bases between. The CDR3: CASSLSDTGEQYF. CDR3 coding DNA: TGTGCCAGCAGTTTGTCGGACACGGGCGAGCAGTACTTC.

The V call is TRBV25-1, the J call TRBJ2-7, with 7 bases lining up with TRBD2. The germline gives CDR1 MGHDK, CDR2 SYGVNS. The CDR3 runs to 15 residues. Trimming took 0 bases from V and 5 from J; bases not matched to a gene: 7. The chain's CDR3 is CASSEYSGRVDEQYF. The CDR3 DNA reads as TGTGCCAGCAGTGAATATAGCGGGCGTGTCGACGAGCAGTACTTC.

V gene TRBV4-3 combines with J gene TRBJ1-4; TRBD1 might be the D (6 bases). The V gene's germline CDR1 is LGHNA and CDR2 YSLEER. This CDR3 is built from 16 residues. V was cut by 4 bases and J by 8 bases, with 20 bases left in between. The CDR3 DNA reads as TGCGCCAGCAGCCGGACCGGCGGAAACGGACAGGAAAAACTGTTTTTT. Translating it yields CASSRTGGNGQEKLFF.

The rearrangement links TRBV4-1 to TRBJ1-2; no definite D call. The CDR3 covers 14 residues. The germline V gene encodes CDR1 MGHRA and CDR2 YSYEKL. V was shortened by 3 bases and J by 0 bases, with 8 bases between the two germline ends. The CDR3 reads CASSHILTNYGYTF. The CDR3 DNA reads TGCGCCAGCAGCCATATCTTGACTAACTATGGCTACACCTTC.